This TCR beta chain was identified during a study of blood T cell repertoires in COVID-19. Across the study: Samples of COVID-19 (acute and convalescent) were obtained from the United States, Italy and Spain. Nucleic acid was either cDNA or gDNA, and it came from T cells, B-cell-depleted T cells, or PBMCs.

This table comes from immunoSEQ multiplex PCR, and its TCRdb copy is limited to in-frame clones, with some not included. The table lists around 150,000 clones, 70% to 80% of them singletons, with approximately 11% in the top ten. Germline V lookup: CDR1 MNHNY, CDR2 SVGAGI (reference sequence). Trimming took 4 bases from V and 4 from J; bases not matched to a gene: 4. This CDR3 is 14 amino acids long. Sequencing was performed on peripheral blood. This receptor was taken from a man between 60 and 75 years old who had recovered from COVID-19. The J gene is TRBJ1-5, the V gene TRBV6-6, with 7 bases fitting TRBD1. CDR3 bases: TGTGCCAGCAGTTTCCCACAGGGGAATCAGCCCCAGCATTTT. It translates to CASSFPQGNQPQHF.